The 8 T cell receptor beta chains in this list originate from one sample, sequenced in a study of cytomegalovirus exposure and HLA in healthy donors. PCR used 60 Vbeta primers and 13 Jbeta primers. Libraries were prepared by immunoSEQ multiplex PCR; TCRdb keeps only in-frame clonotypes and omits some of them. The sample has 60,000 to 90,000 clones, 70% seen once. Sequenced input: PBMCs. These TCRs come from a woman in her fifties or sixties in good health and CMV-seropositive.

The chain links TRBV7-8 to TRBJ1-6; tentative D call: TRBD1 (5 bases). V was pared by 1 base and J by 12 bases, with 7 bases between. The CDR3 totals 12 residues. Per germline, CDR1 SGHVS and CDR2 FQNEAQ. Here the CDR3 DNA reads TGTGCCAGCAGCTTAGAAGACAGACCCCTCCACTTT. This codes for CASSLEDRPLHF. The full variable domain, with the rest looked up from reference TRBV7-8 and TRBJ1-6, is GAGVSQSPRYKVAKRGQDVALRCDPISGHVSLFWYQQALGQGPEFLTYFQNEAQLDKSGLPSDRFFAERPEGSVSTLKIQRTQQEDSAVYLCASSLEDRPLHFGNGTRLTVT.

V usage is TRBV2 and J usage is TRBJ2-1; 10 bases map to TRBD1. Germline V gives CDR1 SNHLY, CDR2 FYNNEI. Trimming removed 7 bases from V and 1 base from J; junction bases left unmatched: 4. The CDR3 totals 15 residues. The CDR3 nucleotides are TGTGCCAGCAAGGGGGACAGGGGATCCTACAATGAGCAGTTCTTC. Translation gives CASKGDRGSYNEQFF. Drawing the rest from reference TRBV2 and TRBJ2-1, the complete variable domain is EPEVTQTPSHQVTQMGQEVILRCVPISNHLYFYWYRQILGQKVEFLVSFYNNEISEKSEIFDDQFSVERPDGSNFTLKIRSTKLEDSAMYFCASKGDRGSYNEQFFGPGTRLTVL.

This chain uses TRBV19 with TRBJ1-1; D is possibly TRBD1 (5 bases). Trimming took off 7 bases at V and 6 bases at J, with 15 bases between the two ends. The CDR3 is 13 residues long. The germline gives CDR1 LNHDA, CDR2 SQIVND (reference sequence). The CDR3 DNA is TGTGCCAGTACCCCCAACAGGTTCTCTGAAGCTTTCTTT. It is translated as CASTPNRFSEAFF.

V gene TRBV10-1 combines with J gene TRBJ2-1, with D tentatively TRBD2 (5 bases). CDR3 size: 13 residues. CDR1 and CDR2 (germline): WNHNN, SYGVQD (reference sequence). V was clipped by 0 bases and J by 9 bases, with 9 bases between them. The CDR3 protein is CASSESGVGEQFF. The CDR3 DNA is TGCGCCAGCAGTGAGTCGGGAGTCGGTGAGCAGTTCTTC.

The V gene is TRBV10-1, the J gene TRBJ2-1; 11 bases are shared with TRBD2. The CDR3 is 19 residues long. The V and J ends lost 0 bases and 0 bases, in that order; junction bases with no gene match: 7. CDR1 is WNHNN and CDR2 is SYGVQD in the germline V gene (reference sequence). This CDR3 reads CASSESGLAGGSSYNEQFF. DNA of the CDR3: TGCGCCAGCAGTGAGTCGGGCCTAGCGGGGGGAAGCTCCTACAATGAGCAGTTCTTC.

V and J are TRBV29-1 and TRBJ1-2; the match to TRBD1 covers 9 bases. Germline V lookup: CDR1 SQVTM, CDR2 ANQGSEA. The CDR3 length is 16 residues. The J segment lost 5 bases and the V segment lost 3 bases, leaving 13 bases of the junction unmatched. The CDR3 reads CSVETAPGQGSYGYTF. CDR3 coding DNA: TGCAGCGTTGAGACGGCCCCTGGACAGGGGTCTTATGGCTACACCTTC.

The genes are TRBV5-1 and TRBJ2-1; 10 bases map to TRBD2. The germline V gene encodes CDR1 SGHRS and CDR2 YFSETQ. The V gene end was trimmed by 4 bases and the J gene end by 2 bases; junction bases not matched to a gene: 3. This CDR3 is 15 amino acids long. CDR3 nucleotide sequence: TGCGCCAGCAGCCCTACTAGCGGGGCCTACAATGAGCAGTTCTTC. It codes for CASSPTSGAYNEQFF.

The V and J genes are TRBV27 and TRBJ2-6; 7 nucleotides line up with TRBD1. V was clipped by 6 bases and J by 1 base; unmatched bases: 18. From germline, CDR1 is MNHEY and CDR2 SMNVEV (reference sequence). The CDR3 contains 20 residues. The CDR3 bases are TGTGCCAGCAGGAGTAGGGGGCCGGGATACATCGAATCTGGGGCCAACGTCCTGACTTTC. It is translated as CASRSRGPGYIESGANVLTF.